The 18 T cell receptor beta chains in this list originate from one sample, sequenced in a study of PD-1 blockade in classical Hodgkin lymphoma (dated by TCRdb to 2018 to 2020). Library construction relied on the immunoSEQ multiplex PCR assay. TCRdb took over this immuneACCESS table, retaining in-frame rearrangements with V and J assigned. Such tables are incomplete; in checked studies, under half of the missing clones stem from an unresolved V gene, and the remainder is unexplained. This sample comprises 24,000 or so clones, almost 70% of them detected only once. The ten largest make up roughly 3.4% of the sample. The time point label on this specimen signifies: cycle 1 day 1 (C1D1), immediately before nivolumab initiation. Every trial patient had relapsed after autologous stem cell transplantation, and cohorts A, B and C differed in prior brentuximab vedotin exposure. Sequences were derived from peripheral blood mononuclear cells (PBMCs), sampled at baseline. All receptors derive from a human donor with classical Hodgkin lymphoma.

The rearrangement uses TRBV7-8 and TRBJ2-7; TRBD2 matches at 11 bases. This CDR3 is built from 15 residues. The V and J ends lost 5 bases and 7 bases, in that order; junction bases with no gene match: 10. Germline CDR1 and CDR2: SGHVS and FQNEAQ. The CDR3 coding sequence is TGTGCCAGCAGCCCCAGACTAGCGGGGTCGGTGGAGCAGTACTTC. Amino acids: CASSPRLAGSVEQYF.

The genes are TRBV11-2 and TRBJ2-7; TRBD2 matches 9 bases. The CDR3 runs to 17 residues. J was trimmed by 2 bases and V by 1 base; bases with no gene match: 9. The germline gives CDR1 SGHAT, CDR2 FQNNGV. Written as DNA, the CDR3 is TGTGCCAGCAGCTTAGTCTTGGCTGCTAGCGGGGCCTACGAGCAGTACTTC. It translates to CASSLVLAASGAYEQYF.

The chain combines TRBV11-3 with TRBJ2-1; D might be TRBD1 or TRBD2, each matching 5 bases. CDR3 length: 14 residues. Looked up from germline, CDR1 is SGHNT and CDR2 is YENEEA. V was trimmed by 1 base and J by 6 bases, leaving 10 bases between them. CDR3 DNA sequence: TGTGCCAGCAGCTTAGGTGGGGGAGCCAATGAGCAGTTCTTC. Translated, it gives CASSLGGGANEQFF.

The chain links TRBV4-1 to TRBJ1-2, with no clear D. Trimming shortened V by 2 bases and J by 4 bases, and 14 bases separated the two germline ends. Per the germline V gene, CDR1 is MGHRA and CDR2 is YSYEKL. There are 15 residues in the CDR3. CDR3 amino acids: CASSQTPDAFYGYTF. In nucleotides, the CDR3 is TGCGCCAGCAGCCAAACTCCGGACGCCTTCTATGGCTACACCTTC.

This clone was recorded once. This sequence joins TRBV6-1 and TRBJ2-3; TRBD2 aligns across 7 bases. CDR1 and CDR2 (germline): MNHNS, SASEGT. CDR3 length: 14 amino acids. The trim removed 6 bases at V and 5 bases at J, leaving 8 bases unmatched. This CDR3 reads CASRGGASGDTQYF. The DNA for the CDR3 is TGTGCCAGCAGGGGTGGGGCTAGCGGAGATACGCAGTATTTT.

The chain couples TRBV5-4 to TRBJ2-7, with 9 bases lining up with TRBD1. Trimming removed 4 bases from V and 3 bases from J; junction bases left unmatched: 5. Germline V CDR1 and CDR2: SGHNT, YYREEE (reference sequence). The CDR3 totals 14 residues. CDR3 in amino acids: CASSRGTGSYEQYF. The CDR3 DNA follows: TGTGCCAGCAGCCGCGGGACAGGGAGCTACGAGCAGTACTTC.

This clone appeared a few times. The J gene is TRBJ1-2, the V gene TRBV5-6; tentatively, D is TRBD1 (5 bases). V lost 2 bases and J lost 2, with 10 bases in between. The CDR3 has 14 amino acids. Germline loops: CDR1 SGHDT, CDR2 YYEEEE. The CDR3 DNA reads TGTGCCAGCAGCTTACAACAGGCAAACTATGGCTACACCTTC. It is translated as CASSLQQANYGYTF.

The V call is TRBV7-8, the J call TRBJ2-7; the match to TRBD1 covers 12 bases. With V trimmed by 5 bases and J by 5 bases, 7 bases remained unmatched. This CDR3 region has 15 residues. Per germline, CDR1 SGHVS and CDR2 FQNEAQ. The CDR3 sequence is CASSRAGTGGNEQYF. The DNA for the CDR3 is TGTGCCAGCAGCCGCGCCGGGACAGGGGGCAACGAGCAGTACTTC.

The chain is built from TRBV11-3 and TRBJ2-3, with TRBD1 as a possible D gene (6 bases). V was pared by 6 bases and J by 2 bases, with 9 bases between. There are 13 residues in the CDR3. Germline assignment: CDR1 SGHNT and CDR2 YENEEA. The CDR3 DNA reads TGTGCCAGCAGTGGGGACAACACAGATACGCAGTATTTT. Its protein product is CASSGDNTDTQYF.

On this clone: This specimen includes other DNA sequences encoding the same CDR3. The rearrangement links TRBV5-4 to TRBJ2-5; D is possibly TRBD2 (7 bases). This CDR3 contains 14 residues. Germline V gene sequence: CDR1 SGHNT, CDR2 YYREEE (reference sequence). Trimming removed 4 bases from V and 5 bases from J, with 15 bases in between. The CDR3 DNA reads as TGTGCCAGCAGCCGACGGGGGGCCCAGGAGACCCAGTACTTC. It codes for CASSRRGAQETQYF.

This clone was detected only a few times. The chain couples TRBV5-5 to TRBJ2-2, with 10 bases matching TRBD1. There are 14 residues in the CDR3. Germline V CDR1 and CDR2: SGHKS, YYEKEE (reference sequence). V lost 3 bases and J lost 5; bases outside the gene matches: 1. In DNA form, the CDR3 reads TGTGCCAGCAGCTGGACAGGGGGAACCGGGGAGCTGTTTTTT. It yields the protein CASSWTGGTGELFF. The variable domain in full, completed from reference TRBV5-5 and TRBJ2-2, reads DAGVTQSPTHLIKTRGQQVTLRCSPISGHKSVSWYQQVLGQGPQFIFQYYEKEERGRGNFPDRFSARQFPNYSSELNVNALLLGDSALYLCASSWTGGTGELFFGEGSRLTVL.

This sequence joins TRBV6-1 and TRBJ2-7; D remains ambiguous. Germline V CDR1 and CDR2: MNHNS, SASEGT. The V end was cut by 2 bases, the J end by 3 bases, with 8 bases between. The CDR3 covers 13 residues. CDR3 coding DNA: TGTGCCAGCAGTGAAATGGGGAACTACGAGCAGTACTTC. This sequence encodes CASSEMGNYEQYF.

The V and J genes are TRBV5-8 and TRBJ1-1; D not certain. Between the trimmed V and J ends, which lost 0 bases and 0 bases, there was a span of 12 bases. CDR1 and CDR2 from the germline V gene are SGHTS and YDEGEE. The CDR3 contains 16 residues. The CDR3 region is CASSLGTHQMNTEAFF. CDR3 nucleotide sequence: TGTGCCAGCAGCTTGGGCACCCACCAAATGAACACTGAAGCTTTCTTT. The variable domain in full, with the rest retrieved from reference TRBV5-8 and TRBJ1-1, is EAGVTQSPTHLIKTRGQQATLRCSPISGHTSVYWYQQALGLGLQFLLWYDEGEERNRGNFPPRFSGRQFPNYSSELNVNALELEDSALYLCASSLGTHQMNTEAFFGQGTRLTVV.

J is TRBJ2-7 and V is TRBV13, with D unresolved. V gave up 1 base and J gave up 5 bases, with 12 bases separating them. The germline gives CDR1 PRHDT, CDR2 FYEKMQ (reference sequence). This CDR3 is 14 amino acids long. In DNA, the CDR3 is TGTGCCAGCAGCTTAGCTCGCGAGGCCCACGAGCAGTACTTC. As protein: CASSLAREAHEQYF.

This clone was seen once. CDR3 coding DNA: TGTGCCAGCAGCGGCATGCTCCTTGGTGGGGTATACTACGAGCAGTACTTC. It yields the protein CASSGMLLGGVYYEQYF. The chain has TRBV5-6 and TRBJ2-7; D gene uncertain. Germline V lookup: CDR1 SGHDT, CDR2 YYEEEE. CDR3 size: 17 residues. V was trimmed by 4 bases and J by 3 bases, leaving 23 bases between them. The complete variable domain, with remaining parts taken from reference TRBV5-6 and TRBJ2-7, reads DAGVTQSPTHLIKTRGQQVTLRCSPKSGHDTVSWYQQALGQGPQFIFQYYEEEERQRGNFPDRFSGHQFPNYSSELNVNALLLGDSALYLCASSGMLLGGVYYEQYFGPGTRLTVT.

The rearrangement joins TRBV9 to TRBJ2-3; 9 bases agree with TRBD2. Unmatched junction bases numbered 10, after V lost 2 bases and J lost 0 bases. Germline CDR1 SGDLS, CDR2 YYNGEE. The CDR3 length is 18 residues. CDR3 coding DNA: TGTGCCAGCAGCGTCGTAGCGGGGGAACACCCTAGCACAGATACGCAGTATTTT. Protein: CASSVVAGEHPSTDTQYF. The full variable domain, its missing parts supplied by reference TRBV9 and TRBJ2-3, is DSGVTQTPKHLITATGQRVTLRCSPRSGDLSVYWYQQSLDQGLQFLIQYYNGEERAKGNILERFSAQQFPDLHSELNLSSLELGDSALYFCASSVVAGEHPSTDTQYFGPGTRLTVL.

A few counts support this clone. The rearrangement links TRBV28 to TRBJ1-6; perhaps TRBD1 as D (6 bases). Germline CDR1 is MDHEN and CDR2 is SYDVKM. V was shortened by 6 bases and J by 8 bases, with 14 bases between the two germline ends. The CDR3 contains 14 residues. The DNA for the CDR3 is TGTGCCAGCAGGGAGCGCAGGGGCCATTCACCCCTCCACTTT. This translates into CASRERRGHSPLHF.

The chain links TRBV11-1 to TRBJ2-3; the D gene is possibly TRBD2 (6 bases). Germline-derived CDR1 and CDR2 are SGHAT and FQDESV (reference sequence). Trimming shortened V by 0 bases and J by 11 bases, and 15 bases separated the two germline ends. This CDR3 has 14 amino acids. CDR3 amino acids: CASSLAVAEPKQYF. CDR3 DNA sequence: TGTGCCAGCAGCTTAGCGGTAGCGGAGCCCAAGCAGTATTTT.